This TCR beta chain was captured by sequencing in a study of blood T cell repertoires in COVID-19. Overall study: Sites across the United States, Italy and Spain contributed samples from acute and convalescent COVID-19.

The repertoire was sequenced with immunoSEQ multiplex PCR; TCRdb's copy has only in-frame clones and lacks some. The data show 81,000 or so clones, around 88% seen once. Germline V gene lookup returns CDR1 SNHLY and CDR2 FYNNEI. This CDR3 contains 15 residues. V dropped 2 bases and J dropped 0 bases, with 8 bases sitting between them. Sequencing was performed on peripheral blood. The genes are TRBV2 and TRBJ1-3; D might be TRBD1 (6 bases). This TCR was recovered from a man between 45 and 60 years old with active COVID-19. The CDR3: CASSETGLSGNTIYF. CDR3 nucleotide sequence: TGTGCCAGCAGTGAAACAGGGCTCTCTGGAAACACCATATATTTT.